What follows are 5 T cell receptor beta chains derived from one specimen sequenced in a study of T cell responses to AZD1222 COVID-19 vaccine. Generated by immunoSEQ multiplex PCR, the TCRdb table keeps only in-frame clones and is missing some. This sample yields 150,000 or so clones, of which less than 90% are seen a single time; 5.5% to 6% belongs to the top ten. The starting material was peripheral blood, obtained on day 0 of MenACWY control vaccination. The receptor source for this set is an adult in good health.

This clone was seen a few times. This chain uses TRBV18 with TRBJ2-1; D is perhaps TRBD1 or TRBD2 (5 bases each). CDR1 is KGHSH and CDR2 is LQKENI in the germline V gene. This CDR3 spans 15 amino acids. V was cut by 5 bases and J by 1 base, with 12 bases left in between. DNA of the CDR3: TGTGCCAGCTCATCAGTGGGGGAGTCCTACAATGAGCAGTTCTTC. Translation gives CASSSVGESYNEQFF.

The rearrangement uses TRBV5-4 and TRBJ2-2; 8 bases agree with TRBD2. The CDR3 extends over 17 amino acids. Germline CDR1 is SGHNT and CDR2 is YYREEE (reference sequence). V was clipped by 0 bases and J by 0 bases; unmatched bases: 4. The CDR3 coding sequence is TGTGCCAGCAGCTTGGCCAGCGGGAGCACGAACACCGGGGAGCTGTTTTTT. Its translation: CASSLASGSTNTGELFF.

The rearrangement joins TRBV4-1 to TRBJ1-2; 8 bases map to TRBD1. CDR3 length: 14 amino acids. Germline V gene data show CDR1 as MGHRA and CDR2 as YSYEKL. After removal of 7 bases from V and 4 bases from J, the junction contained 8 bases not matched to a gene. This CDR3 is CASTPTGGGYGYTF. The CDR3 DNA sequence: TGCGCCAGCACACCTACAGGGGGGGGCTATGGCTACACCTTC.

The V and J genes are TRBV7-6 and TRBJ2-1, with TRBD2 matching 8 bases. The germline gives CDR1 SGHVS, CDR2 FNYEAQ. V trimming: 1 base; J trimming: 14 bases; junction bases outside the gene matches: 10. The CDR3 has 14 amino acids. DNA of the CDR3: TGTGCCAGCAGCTTAGAATTCGGGGGGGACCCCGAGTTCTTC. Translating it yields CASSLEFGGDPEFF. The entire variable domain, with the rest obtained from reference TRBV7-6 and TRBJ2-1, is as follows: GAGVSQSPRYKVTKRGQDVALRCDPISGHVSLYWYRQALGQGPEFLTYFNYEAQQDKSGLPNDRFSAERPEGSISTLTIQRTEQRDSAMYRCASSLEFGGDPEFFGPGTRLTVL.

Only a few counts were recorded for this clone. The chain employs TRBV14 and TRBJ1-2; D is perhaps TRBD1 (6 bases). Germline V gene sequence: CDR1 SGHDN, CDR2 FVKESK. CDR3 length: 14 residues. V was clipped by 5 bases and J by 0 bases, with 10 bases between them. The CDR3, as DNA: TGTGCCAGCAGCGCCCGGGGGCCTAACTATGGCTACACCTTC. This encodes CASSARGPNYGYTF.